A single sample is the source of the 2 T cell receptor beta chains below, sequenced in a study of identical twins. TCRdb reprocessed the 5' RACE reads via MiXCR and lists one record per CDR3 protein. Of around 470,000 distinct CDR3 sequences listed, 14% are singletons. These data are also associated with another study on yellow fever vaccine responses in identical twins.

The sequenced material came from CD4+ T cells sorted from blood. The source of these receptors is a woman between 18 and 29 years old in good health.

Only a few counts were recorded for this clonotype. This chain joins TRBV7-8 and TRBJ2-2; tentative D call: TRBD1 (6 bases). Trimming shortened V by 5 bases and J by 6 bases, and 16 bases separated the two germline ends. The germline V gene encodes CDR1 SGHVS and CDR2 FQNEAQ. This CDR3 region has 15 residues. The CDR3 DNA follows: TGTGCCAGCAGCCAGGACAGTGTTCGGGCCGGGGAGCTGTTTTTT. It translates to CASSQDSVRAGELFF.

This clonotype was observed a few times. The J gene is TRBJ2-5, the V gene TRBV20-1; TRBD2 matches 8 bases. CDR1 is DFQATT and CDR2 is SNEGSKA in the germline V gene (reference sequence). Trimming removed 3 bases from V and 5 bases from J; junction bases left unmatched: 8. CDR3 length equals 14 residues. CDR3 protein: CSASALAGFETQYF. For the CDR3, the DNA is TGCAGTGCTAGTGCCCTAGCGGGTTTCGAGACCCAGTACTTC.